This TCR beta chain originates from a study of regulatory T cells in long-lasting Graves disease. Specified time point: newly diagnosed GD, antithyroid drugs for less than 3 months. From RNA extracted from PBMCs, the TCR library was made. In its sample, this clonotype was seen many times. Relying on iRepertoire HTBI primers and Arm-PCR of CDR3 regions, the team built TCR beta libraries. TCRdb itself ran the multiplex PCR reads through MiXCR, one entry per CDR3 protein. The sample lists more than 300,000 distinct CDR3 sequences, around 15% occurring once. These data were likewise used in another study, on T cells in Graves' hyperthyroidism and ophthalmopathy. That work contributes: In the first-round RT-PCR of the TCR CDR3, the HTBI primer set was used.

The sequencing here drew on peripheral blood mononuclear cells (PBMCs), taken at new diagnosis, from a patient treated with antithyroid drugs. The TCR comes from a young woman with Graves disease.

CDR3 protein: CSATGTGGLAGAYEQYF. For the CDR3, the DNA is TGCAGTGCTACCGGGACAGGAGGACTAGCGGGAGCCTACGAGCAGTACTTC. The V and J genes are TRBV20-1 and TRBJ2-7; TRBD2 matches at 13 bases. The CDR3 is 17 residues long. The V gene end was trimmed by 4 bases and the J gene end by 2 bases; junction bases not matched to a gene: 11. Germline V lookup: CDR1 DFQATT, CDR2 SNEGSKA (reference sequence).